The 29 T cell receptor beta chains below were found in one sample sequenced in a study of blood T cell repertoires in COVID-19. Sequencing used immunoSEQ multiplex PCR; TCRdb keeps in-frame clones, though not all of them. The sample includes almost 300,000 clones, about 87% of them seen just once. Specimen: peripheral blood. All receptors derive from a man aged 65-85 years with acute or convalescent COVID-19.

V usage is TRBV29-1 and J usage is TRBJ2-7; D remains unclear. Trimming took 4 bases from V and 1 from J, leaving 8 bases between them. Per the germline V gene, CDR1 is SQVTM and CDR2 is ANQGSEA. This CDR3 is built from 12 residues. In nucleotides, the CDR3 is TGCAGCGTTGGCCCAGATTCCTACGAGCAGTACTTC. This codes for CSVGPDSYEQYF.

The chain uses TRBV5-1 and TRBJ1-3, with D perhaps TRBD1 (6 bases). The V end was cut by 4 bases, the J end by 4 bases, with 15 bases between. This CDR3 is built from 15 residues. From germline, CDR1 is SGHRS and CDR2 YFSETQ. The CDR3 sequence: CASSPVPGAGNTIYF. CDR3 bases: TGCGCCAGCAGCCCGGTTCCAGGGGCAGGAAACACCATATATTTT.

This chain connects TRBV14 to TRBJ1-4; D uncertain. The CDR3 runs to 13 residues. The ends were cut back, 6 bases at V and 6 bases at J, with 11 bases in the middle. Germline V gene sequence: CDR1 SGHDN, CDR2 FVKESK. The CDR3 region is CASSHKTYEKLFF. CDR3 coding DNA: TGTGCCAGCAGTCACAAGACATATGAAAAACTGTTTTTT.

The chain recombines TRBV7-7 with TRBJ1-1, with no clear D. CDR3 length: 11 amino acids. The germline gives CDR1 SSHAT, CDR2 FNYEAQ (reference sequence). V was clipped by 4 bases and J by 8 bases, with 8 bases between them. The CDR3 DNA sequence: TGTGCCAGCAGCTCACTTCGGGAAGCTTTCTTT. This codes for CASSSLREAFF.

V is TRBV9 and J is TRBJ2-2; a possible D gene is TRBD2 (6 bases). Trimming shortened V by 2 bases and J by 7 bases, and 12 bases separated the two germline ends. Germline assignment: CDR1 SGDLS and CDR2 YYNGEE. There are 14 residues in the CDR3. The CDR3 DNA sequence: TGTGCCAGCAGCGTCTTCGGGAGTGGCGGGGAGCTGTTTTTT. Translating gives CASSVFGSGGELFF.

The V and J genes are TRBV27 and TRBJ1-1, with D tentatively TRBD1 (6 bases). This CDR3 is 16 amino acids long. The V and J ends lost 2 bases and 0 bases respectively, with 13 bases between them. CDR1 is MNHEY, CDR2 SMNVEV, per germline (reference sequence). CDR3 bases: TGTGCCAGCAGTTTAAGTTTCTGGGACATGAACACTGAAGCTTTCTTT. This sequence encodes CASSLSFWDMNTEAFF.

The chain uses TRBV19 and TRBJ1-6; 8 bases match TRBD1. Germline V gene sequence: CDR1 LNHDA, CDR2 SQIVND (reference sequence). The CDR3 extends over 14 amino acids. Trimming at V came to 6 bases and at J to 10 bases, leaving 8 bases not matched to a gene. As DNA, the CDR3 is TGTGCCAGTAGGCCAGACAGGGGACGATCACCCCTCCACTTT. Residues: CASRPDRGRSPLHF.

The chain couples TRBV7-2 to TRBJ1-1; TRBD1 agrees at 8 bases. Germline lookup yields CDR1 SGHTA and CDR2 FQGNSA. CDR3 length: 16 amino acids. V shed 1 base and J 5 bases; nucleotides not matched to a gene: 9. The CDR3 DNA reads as TGTGCCAGCAGCTTAGAGGGACAGGTCAGTTTTACTGAAGCTTTCTTT. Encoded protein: CASSLEGQVSFTEAFF.

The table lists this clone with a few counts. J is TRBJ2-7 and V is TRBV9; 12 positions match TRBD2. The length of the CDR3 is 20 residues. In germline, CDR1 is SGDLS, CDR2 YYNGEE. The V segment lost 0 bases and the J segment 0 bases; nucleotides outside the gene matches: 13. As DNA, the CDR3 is TGTGCCAGCAGCGTAGCTCCGCTAGCGGGAGGGACCTCAAGCTCCTACGAGCAGTACTTC. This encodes CASSVAPLAGGTSSSYEQYF. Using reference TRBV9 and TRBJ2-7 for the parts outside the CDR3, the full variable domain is DSGVTQTPKHLITATGQRVTLRCSPRSGDLSVYWYQQSLDQGLQFLIQYYNGEERAKGNILERFSAQQFPDLHSELNLSSLELGDSALYFCASSVAPLAGGTSSSYEQYFGPGTRLTVT.

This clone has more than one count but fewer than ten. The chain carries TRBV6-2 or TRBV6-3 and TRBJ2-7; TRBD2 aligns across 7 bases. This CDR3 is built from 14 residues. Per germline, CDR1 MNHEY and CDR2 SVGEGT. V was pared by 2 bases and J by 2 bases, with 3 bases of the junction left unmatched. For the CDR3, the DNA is TGTGCCAGCAGTTACCGACGGGGGGCCTACGAGCAGTACTTC. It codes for CASSYRRGAYEQYF.

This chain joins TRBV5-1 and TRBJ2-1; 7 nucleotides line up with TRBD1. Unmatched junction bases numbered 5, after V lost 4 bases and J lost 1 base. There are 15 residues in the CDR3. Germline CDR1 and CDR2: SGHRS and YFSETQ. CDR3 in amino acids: CASSLRQGSYNEQFF. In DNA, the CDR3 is TGCGCCAGCAGCCTAAGACAGGGTTCCTACAATGAGCAGTTCTTC. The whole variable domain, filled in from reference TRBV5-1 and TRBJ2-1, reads KAGVTQTPRYLIKTRGQQVTLSCSPISGHRSVSWYQQTPGQGLQFLFEYFSETQRNKGNFPGRFSGRQFSNSRSEMNVSTLELGDSALYLCASSLRQGSYNEQFFGPGTRLTVL.

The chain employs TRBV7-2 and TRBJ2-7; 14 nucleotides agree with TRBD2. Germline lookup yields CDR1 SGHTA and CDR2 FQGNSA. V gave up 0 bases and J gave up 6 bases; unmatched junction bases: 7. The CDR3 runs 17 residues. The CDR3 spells CASSLAGTSGRFGEQYF. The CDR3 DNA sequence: TGTGCCAGCAGCTTAGCCGGGACTAGCGGGAGATTTGGCGAGCAGTACTTC.

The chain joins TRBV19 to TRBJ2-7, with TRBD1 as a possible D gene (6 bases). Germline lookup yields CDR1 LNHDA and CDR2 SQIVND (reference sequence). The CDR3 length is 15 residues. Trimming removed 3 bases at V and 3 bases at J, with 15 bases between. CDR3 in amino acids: CASSITGRGGYEQYF. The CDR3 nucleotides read TGTGCCAGTAGTATCACGGGCAGAGGGGGCTACGAGCAGTACTTC. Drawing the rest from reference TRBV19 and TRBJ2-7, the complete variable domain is DGGITQSPKYLFRKEGQNVTLSCEQNLNHDAMYWYRQDPGQGLRLIYYSQIVNDFQKGDIAEGYSVSREKKESFPLTVTSAQKNPTAFYLCASSITGRGGYEQYFGPGTRLTVT.

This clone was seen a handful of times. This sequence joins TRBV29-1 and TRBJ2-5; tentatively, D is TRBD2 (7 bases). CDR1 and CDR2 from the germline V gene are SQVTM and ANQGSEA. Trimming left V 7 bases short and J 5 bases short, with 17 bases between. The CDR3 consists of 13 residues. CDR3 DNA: TGCAGCGGAAAAGGGGGGGGTAGGGAGACCCAGTACTTC. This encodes CSGKGGGRETQYF.

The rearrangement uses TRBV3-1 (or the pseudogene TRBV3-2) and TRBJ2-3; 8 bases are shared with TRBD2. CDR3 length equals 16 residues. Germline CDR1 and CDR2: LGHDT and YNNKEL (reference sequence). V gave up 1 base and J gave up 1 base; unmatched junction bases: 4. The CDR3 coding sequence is TGTGCCAGCAGCCAAGTTAGCGGGGCGGGCACAGATACGCAGTATTTT. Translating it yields CASSQVSGAGTDTQYF.

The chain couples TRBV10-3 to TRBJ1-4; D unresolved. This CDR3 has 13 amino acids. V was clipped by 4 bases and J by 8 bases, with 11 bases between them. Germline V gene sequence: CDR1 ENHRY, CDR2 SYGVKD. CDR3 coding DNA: TGTGCCATCAGTGTGGCGGCGGAGGAAAAACTGTTTTTT. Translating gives CAISVAAEEKLFF.

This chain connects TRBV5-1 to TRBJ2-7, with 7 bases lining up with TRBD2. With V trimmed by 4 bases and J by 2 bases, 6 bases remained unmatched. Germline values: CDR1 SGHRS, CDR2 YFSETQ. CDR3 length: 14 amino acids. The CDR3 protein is CASSQGTMTYEQYF. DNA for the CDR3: TGCGCCAGCAGCCAAGGGACTATGACCTACGAGCAGTACTTC.

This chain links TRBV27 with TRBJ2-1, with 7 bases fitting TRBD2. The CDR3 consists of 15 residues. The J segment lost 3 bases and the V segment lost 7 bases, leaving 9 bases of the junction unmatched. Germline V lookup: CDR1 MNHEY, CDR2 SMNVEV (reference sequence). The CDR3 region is CASTLSGVGYNEQFF. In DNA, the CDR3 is TGTGCCAGCACCCTCAGCGGGGTCGGCTACAATGAGCAGTTCTTC.

CDR3 region: CASSLRGQGARGNQPQHF. The DNA for the CDR3 is TGTGCCAGCAGTTTAAGGGGACAGGGGGCGCGGGGCAATCAGCCCCAGCATTTT. The chain uses TRBV28 and TRBJ1-5, with TRBD1 matching over 12 bases. There are 18 residues in the CDR3. Trimming at V came to 2 bases and at J to 2 bases, leaving 7 bases not matched to a gene. The germline gives CDR1 MDHEN, CDR2 SYDVKM.

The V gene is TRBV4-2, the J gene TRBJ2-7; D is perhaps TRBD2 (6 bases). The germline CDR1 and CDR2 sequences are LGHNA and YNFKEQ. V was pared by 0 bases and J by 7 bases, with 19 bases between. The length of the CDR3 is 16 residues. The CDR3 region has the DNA TGTGCCAGCAGCCAAGATCTGCTAGCGTGGGCGGGAGAGCAGTACTTC. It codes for CASSQDLLAWAGEQYF.

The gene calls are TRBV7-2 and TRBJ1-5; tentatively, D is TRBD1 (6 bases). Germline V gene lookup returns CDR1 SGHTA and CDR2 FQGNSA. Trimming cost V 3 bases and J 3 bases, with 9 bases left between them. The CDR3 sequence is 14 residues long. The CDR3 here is CASSLGGLNQPQHF. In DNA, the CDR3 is TGTGCCAGCAGCTTGGGGGGGCTCAATCAGCCCCAGCATTTT.

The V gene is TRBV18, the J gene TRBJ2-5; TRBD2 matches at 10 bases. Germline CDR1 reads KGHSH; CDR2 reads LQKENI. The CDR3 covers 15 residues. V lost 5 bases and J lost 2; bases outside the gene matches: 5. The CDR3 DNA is TGTGCCAGCTCAAGTCTAGCGGGGGAGCAAGAGACCCAGTACTTC. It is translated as CASSSLAGEQETQYF. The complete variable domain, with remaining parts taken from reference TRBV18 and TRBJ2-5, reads NAGVMQNPRHLVRRRGQEARLRCSPMKGHSHVYWYRQLPEEGLKFMVYLQKENIIDESGMPKERFSAEFPKEGPSILRIQQVVRGDSAAYFCASSSLAGEQETQYFGPGTRLLVL.

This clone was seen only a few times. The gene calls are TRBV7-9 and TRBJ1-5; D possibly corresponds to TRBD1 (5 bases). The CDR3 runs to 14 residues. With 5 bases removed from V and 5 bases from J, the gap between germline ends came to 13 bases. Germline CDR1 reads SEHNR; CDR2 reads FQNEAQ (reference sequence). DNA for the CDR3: TGTGCCAGCAGCCCCGAACAGGAGCATCAGCCCCAGCATTTT. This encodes CASSPEQEHQPQHF.

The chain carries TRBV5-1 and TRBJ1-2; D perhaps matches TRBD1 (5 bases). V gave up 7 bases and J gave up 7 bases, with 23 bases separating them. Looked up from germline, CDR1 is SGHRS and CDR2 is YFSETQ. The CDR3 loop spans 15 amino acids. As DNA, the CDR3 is TGCGCCAGCCGGGACGAGGAGGCGGGGGAGCGTGGCTACACCTTC. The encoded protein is CASRDEEAGERGYTF.

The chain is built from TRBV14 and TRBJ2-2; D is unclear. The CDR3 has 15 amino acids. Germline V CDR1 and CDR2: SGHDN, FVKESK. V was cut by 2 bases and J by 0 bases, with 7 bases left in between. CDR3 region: CASSQRSPNTGELFF. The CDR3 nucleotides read TGTGCCAGCAGCCAAAGGAGTCCGAACACCGGGGAGCTGTTTTTT.

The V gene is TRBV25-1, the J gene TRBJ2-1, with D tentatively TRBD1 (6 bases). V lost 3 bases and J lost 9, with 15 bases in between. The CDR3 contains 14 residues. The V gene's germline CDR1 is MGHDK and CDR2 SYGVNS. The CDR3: CASSDRTGFGEQFF. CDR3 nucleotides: TGTGCCAGCAGTGACCGAACAGGGTTCGGTGAGCAGTTCTTC.

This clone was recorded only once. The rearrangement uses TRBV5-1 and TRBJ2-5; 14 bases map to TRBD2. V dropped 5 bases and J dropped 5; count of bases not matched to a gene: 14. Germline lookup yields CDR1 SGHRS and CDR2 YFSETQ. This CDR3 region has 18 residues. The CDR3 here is CASSYRGTSGRSGETQYF. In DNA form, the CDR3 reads TGCGCCAGCAGTTACCGCGGGACTAGCGGGAGATCCGGGGAGACCCAGTACTTC.

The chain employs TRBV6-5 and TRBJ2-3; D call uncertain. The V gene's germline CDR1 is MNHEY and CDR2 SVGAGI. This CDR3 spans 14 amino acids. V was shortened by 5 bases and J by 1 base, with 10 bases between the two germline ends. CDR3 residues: CASSRPQGTDTQYF. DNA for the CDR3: TGTGCCAGCAGTAGGCCGCAGGGCACAGATACGCAGTATTTT.

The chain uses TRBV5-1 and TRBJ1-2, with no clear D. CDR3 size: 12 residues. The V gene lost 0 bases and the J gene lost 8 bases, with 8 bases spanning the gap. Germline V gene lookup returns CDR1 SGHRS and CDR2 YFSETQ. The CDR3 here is CASSLGTGGYTF. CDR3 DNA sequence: TGCGCCAGCAGCTTGGGGACTGGAGGCTACACCTTC. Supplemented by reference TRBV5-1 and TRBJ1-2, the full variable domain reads KAGVTQTPRYLIKTRGQQVTLSCSPISGHRSVSWYQQTPGQGLQFLFEYFSETQRNKGNFPGRFSGRQFSNSRSEMNVSTLELGDSALYLCASSLGTGGYTFGSGTRLTVV.